Sequencing of this T cell receptor beta chain was carried out in a study of blood T cell repertoires in COVID-19. For the study at large: There were acute and convalescent COVID-19 samples, and they came from the United States, Italy and Spain. Sources were T cells, B-cell-depleted T cells, or PBMCs; the material itself was cDNA or gDNA.

Libraries were prepared by immunoSEQ multiplex PCR; TCRdb keeps only in-frame clonotypes and omits some of them. The table shows roughly 200,000 clones, with around 89% occurring only once. Trimming took off 5 bases at V and 7 bases at J, with 15 bases between the two ends. Germline V gene lookup returns CDR1 SNHLY and CDR2 FYNNEI. The CDR3 totals 14 residues. J is TRBJ1-5 and V is TRBV2, with a possible D match to TRBD1 (6 bases). Sequences were obtained from peripheral blood. The sequence came from a man between 65 and 85 years old with acute or convalescent COVID-19. In DNA form, the CDR3 reads TGTGCCAGCAGTCTCCGTCGGGGGGGCCAGCCCCAGCATTTT. Translated, it gives CASSLRRGGQPQHF.